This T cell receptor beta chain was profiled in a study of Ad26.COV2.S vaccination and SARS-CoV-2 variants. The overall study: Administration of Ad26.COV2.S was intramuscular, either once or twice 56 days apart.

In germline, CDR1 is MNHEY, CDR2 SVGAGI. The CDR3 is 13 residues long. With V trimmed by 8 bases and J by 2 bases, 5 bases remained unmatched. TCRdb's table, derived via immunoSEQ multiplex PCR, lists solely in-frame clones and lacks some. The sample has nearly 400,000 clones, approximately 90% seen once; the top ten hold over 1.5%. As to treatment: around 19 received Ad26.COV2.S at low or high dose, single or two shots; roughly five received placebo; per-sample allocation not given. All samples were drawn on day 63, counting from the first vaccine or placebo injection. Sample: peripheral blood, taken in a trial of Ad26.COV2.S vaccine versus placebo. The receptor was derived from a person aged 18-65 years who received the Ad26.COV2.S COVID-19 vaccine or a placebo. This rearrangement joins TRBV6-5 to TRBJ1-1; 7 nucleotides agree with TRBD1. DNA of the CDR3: TGTGCCAGCGCCGGGACAGTCAACACTGAAGCTTTCTTT. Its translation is CASAGTVNTEAFF.